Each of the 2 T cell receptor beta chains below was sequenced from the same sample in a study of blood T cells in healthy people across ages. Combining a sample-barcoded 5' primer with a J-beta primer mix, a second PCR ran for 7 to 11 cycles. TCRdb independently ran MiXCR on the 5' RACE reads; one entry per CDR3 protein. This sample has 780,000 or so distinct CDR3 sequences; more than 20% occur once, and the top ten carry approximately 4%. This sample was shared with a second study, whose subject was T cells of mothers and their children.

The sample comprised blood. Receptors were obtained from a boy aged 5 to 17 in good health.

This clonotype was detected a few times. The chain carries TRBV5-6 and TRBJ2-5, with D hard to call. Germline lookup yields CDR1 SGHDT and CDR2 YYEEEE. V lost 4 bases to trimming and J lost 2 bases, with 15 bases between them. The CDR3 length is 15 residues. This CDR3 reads CASSQQEDQQETQYF. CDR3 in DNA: TGTGCCAGCAGCCAGCAAGAAGATCAGCAAGAGACCCAGTACTTC.

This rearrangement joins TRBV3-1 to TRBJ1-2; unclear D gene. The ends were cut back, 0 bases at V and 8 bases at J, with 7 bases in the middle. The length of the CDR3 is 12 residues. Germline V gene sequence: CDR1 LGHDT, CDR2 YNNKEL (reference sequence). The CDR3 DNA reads TGTGCCAGCAGCCAAGAGTGGGAAGGCTACACCTTC. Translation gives CASSQEWEGYTF.